The 30 T cell receptor beta chains presented below share a single source sample, sequenced in a study of blood T cell repertoires in COVID-19. Libraries were prepared by immunoSEQ multiplex PCR; TCRdb keeps only in-frame clonotypes and omits some of them. The table includes some 300,000 clones, more than 70% detected once. Material for sequencing was peripheral blood. The receptors stem from a woman in her 30s who had recovered from COVID-19.

The gene calls are TRBV3-1 (or the pseudogene TRBV3-2) and TRBJ1-2, with D possibly TRBD1 on 6 matching bases. V was cut by 1 base and J by 1 base, with 10 bases left in between. This CDR3 is built from 15 residues. The V gene's germline CDR1 is LGHDT and CDR2 YNNKEL (reference sequence). This chain's CDR3 is CASSQGGTLNYGYTF. CDR3 nucleotide sequence: TGTGCCAGCAGCCAAGGGGGGACACTTAACTATGGCTACACCTTC.

The genes are TRBV5-1 and TRBJ2-5; 7 bases align to TRBD1. V gave up 2 bases and J gave up 3 bases; unmatched junction bases: 4. This CDR3 is built from 14 residues. CDR1 and CDR2 from the germline V gene are SGHRS and YFSETQ. The DNA of the CDR3 is TGCGCCAGCAGCTTTTTGGGACAGAAAGAGACCCAGTACTTC. It is translated as CASSFLGQKETQYF.

The chain recombines TRBV30 with TRBJ1-1; maybe TRBD1 (5 bases). CDR3 length: 15 residues. Trimming pared 0 bases from V and 11 bases from J, leaving 22 bases between. The germline CDR1 and CDR2 sequences are GTSNPN and SVGIG (reference sequence). For the CDR3, the DNA is TGTGCCTGGAGTGTACTAGGGGCGGGAGAAAACGTGGCTTTCTTT. Translating it yields CAWSVLGAGENVAFF.

The rearrangement joins TRBV9 to TRBJ2-2, with D maybe TRBD1 (7 bases). The CDR3 consists of 17 residues. The germline gives CDR1 SGDLS, CDR2 YYNGEE. Trimming cost V 3 bases and J 0 bases, with 15 bases left between them. CDR3 sequence (DNA): TGTGCCAGCAGCGACCCGACAGGGAGGACGAACACCGGGGAGCTGTTTTTT. Translating gives CASSDPTGRTNTGELFF.

This rearrangement joins TRBV7-2 to TRBJ1-5; D call uncertain. Germline assignment: CDR1 SGHTA and CDR2 FQGNSA. V lost 0 bases and J lost 2, with 14 bases in between. The CDR3 totals 17 residues. CDR3 in DNA: TGTGCCAGCAGCTTAGCGGAAGGAATTCGGGGCAATCAGCCCCAGCATTTT. Amino acids: CASSLAEGIRGNQPQHF.

This chain connects TRBV30 to TRBJ1-2, with 7 bases aligning to TRBD1. Germline V gives CDR1 GTSNPN, CDR2 SVGIG (reference sequence). The V gene end was trimmed by 5 bases and the J gene end by 7 bases; junction bases not matched to a gene: 4. This CDR3 has 11 residues. CDR3 residues: CAWGSGGGYTF. Written as DNA, the CDR3 is TGTGCCTGGGGATCAGGGGGTGGCTACACCTTC.

V gene TRBV11-3 combines with J gene TRBJ2-1; 7 nucleotides line up with TRBD1. V lost 5 bases and J lost 8; bases outside the gene matches: 9. CDR1 and CDR2 from the germline V gene are SGHNT and YENEEA. CDR3 size: 14 residues. The CDR3 loop reads CASSIGYQGDEQFF. CDR3 nucleotides: TGTGCCAGCAGCATAGGATACCAGGGGGATGAGCAGTTCTTC.

This clone was observed once. This chain uses TRBV5-1 with TRBJ1-6, with 8 bases matching TRBD1. The CDR3 is 16 residues long. The germline V gene encodes CDR1 SGHRS and CDR2 YFSETQ. Trimming cost V 1 base and J 6 bases; bases outside gene matches: 6. The CDR3 coding sequence is TGCGCCAGCAGCTTGTTGCCAGGGGGCAGTAATTCACCCCTCCACTTT. The encoded protein is CASSLLPGGSNSPLHF.

This clone showed up just once. The chain combines TRBV5-4 with TRBJ2-5; 9 nucleotides align to TRBD1. The CDR3 extends over 17 amino acids. V shed 4 bases and J 2 bases; nucleotides not matched to a gene: 12. From germline, CDR1 is SGHNT and CDR2 YYREEE (reference sequence). CDR3 amino acids: CASSLTGQGAGQETQYF. As DNA, the CDR3 is TGTGCCAGCAGCCTGACGGGACAGGGAGCGGGTCAAGAGACCCAGTACTTC.

The CDR3 DNA is TGTGCCAGCAGTCATAGCGGGACGGTAGGAGCTGGCAATGAGCAGTTCTTC. Translation gives CASSHSGTVGAGNEQFF. The V call is TRBV7-3, the J call TRBJ2-1; 8 bases align to TRBD2. The V gene end was trimmed by 6 bases and the J gene end by 6 bases; junction bases not matched to a gene: 16. From germline, CDR1 is SGHTA and CDR2 FQGTGA. The CDR3 runs to 17 residues.

V and J are TRBV21-1 and TRBJ2-2; whether TRBD1, the table's D call, matches the DNA was not checked. TRBV21-1 is flagged as a pseudogene. CDR3 length: 12 residues. The CDR3 loop is CAGRQGAGELFF. CDR3 coding DNA: TGTGCCGGTCGACAGGGGGCCGGGGAGCTGTTTTTT.

The chain uses TRBV28 and TRBJ1-5; TRBD1 matches 7 bases. Unmatched junction bases numbered 6, after V lost 4 bases and J lost 3 bases. Germline assignment: CDR1 MDHEN and CDR2 SYDVKM. There are 15 residues in the CDR3. The CDR3 DNA reads TGTGCCAGCAGTTCTCGCAGGGGGTACAATCAGCCCCAGCATTTT. This encodes CASSSRRGYNQPQHF.

This rearrangement joins TRBV7-2 to TRBJ2-5; the D gene is possibly TRBD1 (6 bases). The V gene's germline CDR1 is SGHTA and CDR2 FQGNSA. The CDR3 is 14 amino acids. V shed 5 bases and J shed 2 bases, with 12 bases lying between them. In DNA, the CDR3 is TGTGCCAGCAGCCCCCGACAGGTACAAGAGACCCAGTACTTC. Protein product: CASSPRQVQETQYF.

The chain is built from TRBV4-2 and TRBJ2-2; 11 bases agree with TRBD1. V lost 0 bases and J lost 8; bases outside the gene matches: 8. Germline V gene sequence: CDR1 LGHNA, CDR2 YNFKEQ. This CDR3 spans 17 amino acids. CDR3 loop: CASSQDPRDRGFGELFF. CDR3 coding DNA: TGTGCCAGCAGCCAAGATCCCCGGGACAGGGGGTTTGGGGAGCTGTTTTTT.

The V gene is TRBV27, the J gene TRBJ1-1, with TRBD1 identical over 7 bases. CDR1 MNHEY and CDR2 SMNVEV come from the germline V gene (reference sequence). J lost 5 bases, V lost 5 bases, and 8 bases had no gene match. This CDR3 region has 14 residues. CDR3 coding DNA: TGTGCCAGCAGTGCCGGGACAGTCGGAACTGAAGCTTTCTTT. Protein product: CASSAGTVGTEAFF.

This sequence joins TRBV28 and TRBJ2-7; 7 bases map to TRBD1. CDR1 is MDHEN and CDR2 is SYDVKM in the germline V gene. There are 14 residues in the CDR3. The V gene end was trimmed by 3 bases and the J gene end by 6 bases; junction bases not matched to a gene: 8. Here the CDR3 DNA reads TGTGCCAGCAGTTTGATAGAGACAGGGCGCGAGCAGTACTTC. It encodes CASSLIETGREQYF.

The CDR3 nucleotides are TGCGCCAGCAGAACCAGGGACATTGAGGGCTACACCTTC. Translated: CASRTRDIEGYTF. The rearrangement joins TRBV5-1 to TRBJ1-2, with a weak D call TRBD1 (6 bases). This CDR3 is built from 13 residues. V was pared by 5 bases and J by 8 bases, with 16 bases between. CDR1 and CDR2 (germline): SGHRS, YFSETQ.

The chain has TRBV5-4 and TRBJ1-4, with TRBD1 identical over 10 bases. The germline V gene has CDR1 SGHNT and CDR2 YYREEE (reference sequence). The CDR3 has 16 residues. Trimming removed 4 bases from V and 7 bases from J; junction bases left unmatched: 10. CDR3 DNA sequence: TGTGCCAGCAGCCTGACAGGGGGCGCGGGGAGTGAAAAACTGTTTTTT. This gives the protein CASSLTGGAGSEKLFF.

The rearrangement links TRBV7-9 to TRBJ1-2, with D possibly TRBD1 on 5 matching bases. CDR3 length equals 15 residues. V was clipped by 0 bases and J by 4 bases, with 12 bases between them. Looked up from germline, CDR1 is SEHNR and CDR2 is FQNEAQ (reference sequence). The CDR3: CASSLAPREPYGYTF. Here the CDR3 DNA reads TGTGCCAGCAGCTTAGCCCCCAGGGAACCCTATGGCTACACCTTC.

This chain links TRBV2 with TRBJ2-5, with 9 nucleotides matching TRBD2. This CDR3 spans 14 amino acids. The V and J ends lost 10 bases and 4 bases, in that order; junction bases with no gene match: 10. CDR1 is SNHLY and CDR2 is FYNNEI in the germline V gene. CDR3: CATHGGGARETQYF. DNA for the CDR3: TGTGCCACCCACGGCGGGGGGGCGCGAGAGACCCAGTACTTC.

The chain joins TRBV12-3 or TRBV12-4 to TRBJ2-7, with TRBD1 matching over 7 bases. The CDR3 covers 13 residues. V was pared by 5 bases and J by 4 bases, with 5 bases of the junction left unmatched. The CDR3 protein is CASSPTGRYEQYF. Here the CDR3 DNA reads TGTGCCAGCAGTCCGACAGGGCGTTACGAGCAGTACTTC.

This chain joins TRBV19 and TRBJ2-3; D possibly corresponds to TRBD1 (5 bases). With 10 bases removed from V and 0 bases from J, the gap between germline ends came to 14 bases. Germline lookup yields CDR1 LNHDA and CDR2 SQIVND (reference sequence). The CDR3 length is 14 residues. As DNA, the CDR3 is TGTGCCACTAGAGCAGGGTCTAGCACAGATACGCAGTATTTT. It specifies CATRAGSSTDTQYF.

The chain links TRBV7-3 to TRBJ2-3; D unclear. The CDR3 contains 12 residues. With 5 bases removed from V and 4 bases from J, the gap between germline ends came to 7 bases. Germline lookup yields CDR1 SGHTA and CDR2 FQGTGA. DNA of the CDR3: TGTGCCAGCAGCCAAGGAGCAGATACGCAGTATTTT. It yields the protein CASSQGADTQYF.

The rearrangement joins TRBV6-2 or TRBV6-3 to TRBJ2-4, with D perhaps matching TRBD1 (5 bases). With 5 bases removed from V and 3 bases from J, the gap between germline ends came to 14 bases. This CDR3 is 15 amino acids long. Looked up from germline, CDR1 is MNHEY and CDR2 is SVGEGT. CDR3: CASSAGYVVKNIQYF. CDR3 DNA: TGTGCCAGCAGTGCAGGGTATGTGGTCAAAAACATTCAGTACTTC.

The rearrangement uses TRBV28 and TRBJ1-1; 11 bases align to TRBD1. The V gene end was trimmed by 5 bases and the J gene end by 3 bases; junction bases not matched to a gene: 8. The CDR3 extends over 16 amino acids. CDR1 and CDR2 (germline): MDHEN, SYDVKM. CDR3 amino acids: CASSIKGQGADTEAFF. In DNA form, the CDR3 reads TGTGCCAGCAGTATAAAAGGACAGGGGGCGGACACTGAAGCTTTCTTT.

The chain joins TRBV14 to TRBJ2-2; D gene unclear. Germline CDR1 SGHDN, CDR2 FVKESK. This CDR3 spans 15 amino acids. V was pared by 4 bases and J by 0 bases, with 9 bases between. CDR3 DNA sequence: TGTGCCAGCAGCCGACACTTCGCGAACACCGGGGAGCTGTTTTTT. It encodes CASSRHFANTGELFF.

The V gene is TRBV5-5, the J gene TRBJ2-1, with TRBD2 as a possible D gene (6 bases). This CDR3 contains 14 residues. V was shortened by 4 bases and J by 6 bases, with 14 bases between the two germline ends. Germline CDR1 SGHKS, CDR2 YYEKEE (reference sequence). This CDR3 reads CASSAGPRSNEQFF. The CDR3 DNA sequence: TGTGCCAGCAGCGCGGGACCTCGCTCCAATGAGCAGTTCTTC.

V gene TRBV11-2 combines with J gene TRBJ2-7, with TRBD1 matching 12 bases. The CDR3 sequence is 18 residues long. Germline V gene sequence: CDR1 SGHAT, CDR2 FQNNGV. With V trimmed by 1 base and J by 7 bases, 14 bases remained unmatched. The CDR3 nucleotides are TGTGCCAGCAGCTTAGCCTTTTACCCCGGGACAGGGGGCGGGGAGCAGTACTTC. This sequence encodes CASSLAFYPGTGGGEQYF.

The V call is TRBV27, the J call TRBJ1-2; 10 positions match TRBD1. The germline gives CDR1 MNHEY, CDR2 SMNVEV (reference sequence). J gave up 4 bases and V 5 bases, and 7 bases lay outside the gene matches. CDR3 length equals 15 residues. This CDR3 reads CASSPRQGAFYGYTF. DNA for the CDR3: TGTGCCAGCAGTCCGAGACAGGGGGCTTTCTATGGCTACACCTTC.

The gene calls are TRBV12-3 or TRBV12-4 and TRBJ1-2; 9 bases are a match to TRBD1. The CDR3 runs 13 residues. Trimming removed 7 bases from V and 5 bases from J; junction bases left unmatched: 5. The CDR3 DNA is TGTGCCAGCAACCCGGGACAGGGTTATGGCTACACCTTC. Residues: CASNPGQGYGYTF.